A single sample gave rise to the 5 T cell receptor beta chains below, sequenced in a study of cytomegalovirus exposure and HLA in healthy donors. Primers for the PCR totalled 60 Vbeta and 13 Jbeta. This table comes from immunoSEQ multiplex PCR, and its TCRdb copy is limited to in-frame clones, with some not included. The sample lists 80,000 to 90,000 clones; 65% to 80% were seen once. Sequencing used PBMCs. All receptors derive from a man aged 30 to 45 in good health and CMV-seronegative.

This chain joins TRBV5-4 and TRBJ2-7; 7 bases are shared with TRBD1. V lost 5 bases to trimming and J lost 4 bases; unmatched junction nucleotides: 12. CDR3 length equals 15 residues. Germline CDR1 and CDR2: SGHNT and YYREEE (reference sequence). The CDR3 DNA is TGTGCCAGCAGTCTTCCACAGGGGTACGGGTACGAGCAGTACTTC. It yields the protein CASSLPQGYGYEQYF.

The rearrangement links TRBV18 to TRBJ2-7, with a tentative D call TRBD1 (6 bases). V was shortened by 1 base and J by 5 bases, with 12 bases between the two germline ends. The CDR3 is 14 amino acids. The germline CDR1 and CDR2 sequences are KGHSH and LQKENI. CDR3 region: CASSPRGQGNEQYF. CDR3 nucleotide sequence: TGTGCCAGCTCACCACGGGGTCAGGGGAACGAGCAGTACTTC.

This chain connects TRBV14 to TRBJ1-1; no clear D gene. From germline, CDR1 is SGHDN and CDR2 FVKESK. The CDR3 loop spans 14 amino acids. Trimming took off 0 bases at V and 5 bases at J, with 10 bases between the two ends. The CDR3 reads CASSQDRGRTEAFF. The CDR3 DNA reads as TGTGCCAGCAGCCAAGATCGGGGAAGGACTGAAGCTTTCTTT. Full variable domain (outside the CDR3, taken from reference TRBV14 and TRBJ1-1): EAGVTQFPSHSVIEKGQTVTLRCDPISGHDNLYWYRRVMGKEIKFLLHFVKESKQDESGMPNNRFLAERTGGTYSTLKVQPAELEDSGVYFCASSQDRGRTEAFFGQGTRLTVV.

The V and J genes are TRBV10-2 and TRBJ1-2; 8 nucleotides match TRBD1. This CDR3 is 15 amino acids long. The germline V gene encodes CDR1 WSHSY and CDR2 SAAADI. Losses at the gene ends were 4 bases for V and 5 bases for J; bases not matched to a gene: 9. CDR3 loop: CASSGLQGEEYGYTF. DNA of the CDR3: TGCGCCAGCAGTGGGTTACAGGGGGAAGAGTATGGCTACACCTTC.

This sequence joins TRBV9 and TRBJ1-1, with D perhaps TRBD1 (5 bases). The CDR3 is 15 residues long. In germline, CDR1 is SGDLS, CDR2 YYNGEE. Trimming shortened V by 1 base and J by 5 bases, and 15 bases separated the two germline ends. The CDR3 sequence is CASSVSGQGLTEAFF. As DNA, the CDR3 is TGTGCCAGCAGCGTATCAGGCCAGGGATTAACTGAAGCTTTCTTT. The variable domain in full, with the rest retrieved from reference TRBV9 and TRBJ1-1, is DSGVTQTPKHLITATGQRVTLRCSPRSGDLSVYWYQQSLDQGLQFLIQYYNGEERAKGNILERFSAQQFPDLHSELNLSSLELGDSALYFCASSVSGQGLTEAFFGQGTRLTVV.